A single sample is the source of the 8 T cell receptor beta chains below, sequenced in a study of T cell repertoires in cytomegalovirus infection (dated by TCRdb to between 2017 and 2020). The label giving this sample's treatment or condition can be read as: in vitro stimulation with specific CMV peptide epitopes to enrich CMV-specific T cells. These reads were obtained on an Illumina HiSeq 1500. TCRdb reprocessing: public reads trimmed at Q25 with fastp, clones called with MiXCR, in-frame beta chains kept. For every CDR3 protein sequence, its rows merge into one entry that carries the most common genes and DNA. The sample contains a few hundred thousand distinct CDR3 sequences, over 35% of them found a single time. More than 40% of the sample goes to the ten largest clones. Their recognized antigens are unknown. The sequenced sample was cultured PBMCs, obtained from culture after CMV antigen stimulation. The receptors originated from a human donor in good health (CMV status not recorded). Some clones in this sample may be carry-over from other donors' samples.

This clonotype was detected a few times. The chain couples TRBV12-3 or TRBV12-4 to TRBJ2-3; a possible D gene is TRBD2 (6 bases). V lost 4 bases to trimming and J lost 14 bases, with 19 bases between them. The CDR3 consists of 13 residues. DNA of the CDR3: TGTGCCAGCAGTTGGAGGGACTCCTCCGAAGCGTATTTT. This encodes CASSWRDSSEAYF.

The CDR3 loop reads CASSQDPSRGNNEQFF. CDR3 in DNA: TGCGCCAGCAGCCAAGACCCTAGCCGGGGGAACAATGAGCAGTTCTTC. The rearrangement links TRBV4-3 to TRBJ2-1; perhaps TRBD2 as D (6 bases). Per the germline V gene, CDR1 is LGHNA and CDR2 is YSLEER. The ends were cut back, 0 bases at V and 5 bases at J, with 14 bases in the middle. The CDR3 covers 16 residues.

The chain has TRBV4-3 and TRBJ1-4; D is uncertain. The V end was cut by 3 bases, the J end by 5 bases, with 7 bases between. The CDR3 extends over 13 amino acids. The germline gives CDR1 LGHNA, CDR2 YSLEER. The chain's CDR3 is CASSQWVNEKLFF. The CDR3 DNA sequence: TGCGCCAGCAGCCAGTGGGTCAATGAAAAACTGTTTTTT.

This chain joins TRBV6-5 and TRBJ1-4; TRBD1 aligns across 7 bases. The CDR3 loop spans 17 amino acids. Per the germline V gene, CDR1 is MNHEY and CDR2 is SVGAGI. The V segment lost 2 bases and the J segment 4 bases; nucleotides outside the gene matches: 10. CDR3 region: CASSYLDRVGGNEKLFF. The CDR3 nucleotides read TGTGCCAGCAGTTACCTTGACAGGGTGGGCGGTAATGAAAAACTGTTTTTT.

The J gene is TRBJ2-7, the V gene TRBV7-8; 9 nucleotides match TRBD1. V gave up 2 bases and J gave up 5 bases; unmatched junction bases: 13. This CDR3 spans 17 amino acids. The germline V gene has CDR1 SGHVS and CDR2 FQNEAQ. CDR3 nucleotides: TGTGCCAGCAGCTTACGCGGGACAGGGACTTTTCTGAACGAGCAGTACTTC. Translation gives CASSLRGTGTFLNEQYF.

The V gene is TRBV2, the J gene TRBJ2-1, with D possibly TRBD2 on 5 matching bases. The CDR3 sequence is 15 residues long. Trimming removed 6 bases at V and 3 bases at J, with 15 bases between. In germline, CDR1 is SNHLY, CDR2 FYNNEI. DNA of the CDR3: TGTGCCAGCAGCAAAACGAGGGCAGACTACAATGAGCAGTTCTTC. Residues: CASSKTRADYNEQFF.

The sample holds a few counts of this clonotype. The genes are TRBV7-8 and TRBJ2-1, with D tentatively TRBD1 (6 bases). The germline V gene has CDR1 SGHVS and CDR2 FQNEAQ. V was pared by 0 bases and J by 7 bases, with 13 bases between. The CDR3 loop spans 15 amino acids. The CDR3 region has the DNA TGTGCCAGCAGCTTAGCCGGTTCCACAGGGAATGAGCAGTTCTTC. Protein: CASSLAGSTGNEQFF.

This sequence joins TRBV28 and TRBJ2-1; TRBD2 agrees at 8 bases. CDR3 size: 17 residues. V lost 6 bases to trimming and J lost 7 bases; unmatched junction nucleotides: 17. CDR1 is MDHEN and CDR2 is SYDVKM in the germline V gene. This CDR3 is CASSSPVPGRAKNEQFF. The CDR3 DNA reads as TGTGCCAGCAGCTCCCCCGTTCCCGGGAGGGCCAAAAATGAGCAGTTCTTC.